This entry lists 30 T cell receptor beta chains sequenced from one sample in a study of shared clonotypes between healthy human individuals. Generated by immunoSEQ multiplex PCR, the TCRdb table keeps only in-frame clones and is missing some. This sample has 450,000 to 650,000 clones, with around 81% found just once. The sequenced material came from PBMCs. The receptors shown here come from a woman aged 35 to 49 in good health. Some clones in this sample may be carry-over from other donors' samples.

V is TRBV27 and J is TRBJ2-1; TRBD1 matches 9 bases. The CDR3 is 15 amino acids. The ends lost 5 bases at V and 10 bases at J; junction bases unmatched: 12. CDR1 is MNHEY, CDR2 SMNVEV, per germline (reference sequence). In DNA form, the CDR3 reads TGTGCCAGCAGTACACTCAGGGACAGGGCGGTCGAGCAGTTCTTC. It translates to CASSTLRDRAVEQFF.

The rearrangement links TRBV19 to TRBJ2-7; D not resolved. The ends were cut back, 4 bases at V and 0 bases at J, with 10 bases in the middle. Germline CDR1 and CDR2: LNHDA and SQIVND (reference sequence). This CDR3 contains 14 residues. The CDR3 spells CASSRVGSSYEQYF. DNA of the CDR3: TGTGCCAGTAGTAGGGTAGGATCCTCCTACGAGCAGTACTTC.

As to this clone: Other nucleotide sequences in the sample specify the same CDR3. The chain carries TRBV7-9 and TRBJ1-1; D is uncertain. Germline V gene lookup returns CDR1 SEHNR and CDR2 FQNEAQ (reference sequence). Trimming removed 6 bases at V and 6 bases at J, with 23 bases between. The CDR3 runs 16 residues. The CDR3: CASSLLEAGGRAEAFF. The CDR3, as DNA: TGTGCCAGCAGTTTGTTAGAGGCGGGCGGCCGCGCTGAAGCTTTCTTT.

V gene TRBV11-1 combines with J gene TRBJ2-1; 10 nucleotides match TRBD2. V was clipped by 1 base and J by 5 bases; unmatched bases: 14. The CDR3 runs to 19 residues. Germline V lookup: CDR1 SGHAT, CDR2 FQDESV (reference sequence). DNA for the CDR3: TGTGCCAGCAGCTTAGACAGCGGGGCTAGCGGGAGTTACCACAATGAGCAGTTCTTC. This gives the protein CASSLDSGASGSYHNEQFF.

Here the CDR3 reads CASSARAADTQYF. The CDR3 bases are TGCGCCAGCAGTGCCCGGGCTGCAGATACGCAGTATTTT. The rearrangement uses TRBV10-1 and TRBJ2-3; no firm D call. Germline V gene sequence: CDR1 WNHNN, CDR2 SYGVQD (reference sequence). V was shortened by 4 bases and J by 4 bases, with 9 bases between the two germline ends. This CDR3 is 13 amino acids long.

The chain has TRBV27 and TRBJ1-1; the D is unclear. CDR3 length: 13 residues. The germline V gene encodes CDR1 MNHEY and CDR2 SMNVEV (reference sequence). Trimming left V 7 bases short and J 3 bases short, with 12 bases between. For the CDR3, the DNA is TGTGCCAGCAACGACAATATGGACACTGAAGCTTTCTTT. This gives the protein CASNDNMDTEAFF.

The rearrangement joins TRBV7-2 to TRBJ1-2, with D perhaps TRBD1 (5 bases). Germline lookup yields CDR1 SGHTA and CDR2 FQGNSA. The CDR3 has 16 amino acids. The V gene lost 5 bases and the J gene lost 0 bases, with 16 bases spanning the gap. CDR3 residues: CASSPLTGLANYGYTF. The CDR3, as DNA: TGTGCCAGCAGCCCTCTCACAGGTTTAGCTAACTATGGCTACACCTTC.

The chain joins TRBV27 to TRBJ1-5; D not resolved. CDR3 length equals 13 residues. The germline V and J ends were trimmed by 0 bases and 7 bases, with 7 bases remaining between them. Germline V gene sequence: CDR1 MNHEY, CDR2 SMNVEV (reference sequence). CDR3 amino acids: CASSLSGYQPQHF. DNA of the CDR3: TGTGCCAGCAGTTTATCAGGGTACCAGCCCCAGCATTTT.

The chain is built from TRBV7-9 and TRBJ2-5; D is ambiguous. Germline CDR1 SEHNR, CDR2 FQNEAQ (reference sequence). Trimming shortened V by 5 bases and J by 5 bases, and 15 bases separated the two germline ends. This CDR3 region has 14 residues. CDR3 nucleotide sequence: TGTGCCAGCAGCCCTCCCGCCCCAACGGAGACCCAGTACTTC. It yields the protein CASSPPAPTETQYF.

V and J are TRBV5-8 and TRBJ2-7, with D possibly being TRBD1 (5 bases). Germline CDR1 reads SGHTS; CDR2 reads YDEGEE. The CDR3 consists of 13 residues. V lost 5 bases and J 2 bases, leaving 11 bases between the germline ends. CDR3 coding DNA: TGTGCCAGCAGGAGGAAGGGGCCCTACGAGCAGTACTTC. It yields the protein CASRRKGPYEQYF.

This chain connects TRBV4-1 to TRBJ2-5, with D tentatively TRBD1 (6 bases). The ends were cut back, 3 bases at V and 4 bases at J, with 12 bases in the middle. The CDR3 extends over 14 amino acids. Germline V lookup: CDR1 MGHRA, CDR2 YSYEKL. The CDR3 nucleotides read TGCGCCAGCAGCCAGGAAATAGGGGGAGAGACCCAGTACTTC. Amino acids: CASSQEIGGETQYF.

The chain links TRBV12-2 to TRBJ1-5. TRBV12-2 is described as a pseudogene. CDR3 size: 16 residues. For the CDR3, the DNA is TGTGCAAGTCGCCCCAAGAGGTCTTTATGCAATCAGCCCCAGCATTTT. It codes for CASRPKRSLCNQPQHF.

The rearrangement links TRBV10-3 to TRBJ2-3; 7 bases fit TRBD2. The germline gives CDR1 ENHRY, CDR2 SYGVKD. The CDR3 extends over 13 amino acids. Trimming took 5 bases from V and 8 from J; bases not matched to a gene: 7. The CDR3 loop reads CAISFSLAGTQYF. The CDR3 DNA sequence: TGTGCCATCAGTTTTTCCTTAGCGGGTACGCAGTATTTT.

Of note for this clone: This probably arose from a read error, given a far larger clone one base away. The chain is built from TRBV30 and TRBJ2-5; D is undetermined. Near its end, the DNA agrees better with TRBJ2-7, so the J call may be wrong. Germline lookup yields CDR1 GTSNPN and CDR2 SVGIG (reference sequence). The CDR3 is made up of 15 amino acids. The CDR3 is CAWSQTTPVGNEQYF. The CDR3 region has the DNA TGTGCCTGGAGTCAGACCACACCTGTGGGGAACGAGCAGTACTTC.

On this clone: Other nucleotide sequences from this sample produce the same CDR3. V is TRBV30 and J is TRBJ2-2; maybe TRBD1 (5 bases). V gave up 4 bases and J gave up 1 base, with 10 bases separating them. Germline V gene lookup returns CDR1 GTSNPN and CDR2 SVGIG (reference sequence). The CDR3 consists of 14 residues. The CDR3 here is CAWIRQMNTGELFF. The CDR3 bases are TGTGCCTGGATAAGACAGATGAACACCGGGGAGCTGTTTTTT.

This rearrangement joins TRBV7-3 to TRBJ2-2; 15 bases agree with TRBD2. Germline lookup yields CDR1 SGHTA and CDR2 FQGTGA. This CDR3 has 18 residues. Trimming at V came to 5 bases and at J to 4 bases, leaving 8 bases not matched to a gene. The CDR3, as DNA: TGTGCCAGCAGCCCCGGGACTAGCGGGAGGCGTGGCACCGGGGAGCTGTTTTTT. The encoded protein is CASSPGTSGRRGTGELFF.

This chain links TRBV6-6 with TRBJ2-7; 7 bases are a match to TRBD1. V was clipped by 2 bases and J by 3 bases; unmatched bases: 1. CDR3 length: 13 amino acids. Germline assignment: CDR1 MNHNY and CDR2 SVGAGI (reference sequence). The CDR3 loop is CASSYDRDYEQYF. CDR3 DNA sequence: TGTGCCAGCAGTTACGACAGGGACTACGAGCAGTACTTC.

This clone was detected a few times. The chain combines TRBV7-6 with TRBJ2-5, with D hard to call. Deletions cut 1 base from V and 5 bases from J, with 11 bases between. Germline values: CDR1 SGHVS, CDR2 FNYEAQ. The length of the CDR3 is 14 residues. CDR3 residues: CASSLEGFLETQYF. CDR3 sequence (DNA): TGTGCCAGCAGCTTAGAAGGGTTTCTGGAGACCCAGTACTTC.

This clone was seen a handful of times. The chain carries TRBV10-3 and TRBJ1-1; D not certain. Germline V lookup: CDR1 ENHRY, CDR2 SYGVKD. The CDR3 is made up of 15 amino acids. Trimming cost V 2 bases and J 1 base, with 11 bases left between them. In DNA, the CDR3 is TGTGCCATCAGTGAGACCAGGTGGCCGAACACTGAAGCTTTCTTT. It translates to CAISETRWPNTEAFF.

Only a few counts were recorded for this clone. This rearrangement joins TRBV10-2 to TRBJ2-1; D is perhaps TRBD1 or TRBD2 (5 bases each). The germline V gene has CDR1 WSHSY and CDR2 SAAADI. This CDR3 has 15 amino acids. The V gene lost 7 bases and the J gene lost 4 bases, with 17 bases spanning the gap. The CDR3 loop reads CASNERGPSYNEQFF. As DNA, the CDR3 is TGCGCCAGCAATGAAAGGGGACCGAGTTACAATGAGCAGTTCTTC.

The chain is built from TRBV6-6 and TRBJ2-5; 7 bases are a match to TRBD2. The CDR3 length is 11 residues. From germline, CDR1 is MNHNY and CDR2 SVGAGI (reference sequence). V lost 11 bases, J lost 5 bases, and 5 bases stayed unmatched. The CDR3 nucleotides read TGTGCCGCGGGGGAGTGGGAGACCCAGTACTTC. Protein product: CAAGEWETQYF.

For this clone: Other DNA sequences from this sample encode an identical CDR3 as well. This rearrangement joins TRBV5-1 to TRBJ1-4; no definite D call. Trimming removed 0 bases from V and 8 bases from J, with 8 bases in between. The V gene's germline CDR1 is SGHRS and CDR2 YFSETQ. This CDR3 region has 13 residues. The CDR3 spells CASSLGTGEKLFF. For the CDR3, the DNA is TGCGCCAGCAGCTTGGGGACCGGGGAAAAACTGTTTTTT. The full variable domain, with the rest looked up from reference TRBV5-1 and TRBJ1-4, is KAGVTQTPRYLIKTRGQQVTLSCSPISGHRSVSWYQQTPGQGLQFLFEYFSETQRNKGNFPGRFSGRQFSNSRSEMNVSTLELGDSALYLCASSLGTGEKLFFGSGTQLSVL.

J is TRBJ2-3 and V is TRBV6-5, with D tentatively TRBD1 (6 bases). Germline V lookup: CDR1 MNHEY, CDR2 SVGAGI. V was cut by 5 bases and J by 2 bases, with 14 bases left in between. There are 15 residues in the CDR3. CDR3 in DNA: TGTGCCAGCAGTCCACAGGGTAGTGACACAGATACGCAGTATTTT. As protein: CASSPQGSDTDTQYF.

The rearrangement joins TRBV28 to TRBJ2-3; D ambiguous. V lost 7 bases and J 5 bases, leaving 10 bases between the germline ends. The CDR3 runs to 12 residues. The germline V gene encodes CDR1 MDHEN and CDR2 SYDVKM. The CDR3 loop reads CASTQVGDTQYF. For the CDR3, the DNA is TGTGCCAGCACCCAGGTCGGAGATACGCAGTATTTT.

This clone was counted once. This rearrangement joins TRBV6-6 to TRBJ1-5; D gene uncertain. Germline CDR1 and CDR2: MNHNY and SVGAGI (reference sequence). V shed 2 bases and J shed 1 base, with 12 bases lying between them. The CDR3 spans 16 residues. In DNA form, the CDR3 reads TGTGCCAGCAGTTACCGAGGACCGAGGAGCAATCAGCCCCAGCATTTT. Its translation is CASSYRGPRSNQPQHF.

The V and J genes are TRBV6-1 and TRBJ1-4; D unresolved. This CDR3 has 16 residues. V was trimmed by 4 bases and J by 5 bases, leaving 17 bases between them. CDR1 is MNHNS and CDR2 is SASEGT in the germline V gene. The CDR3 loop is CASSAILGRENEKLFF. The CDR3, as DNA: TGTGCCAGCAGTGCCATACTGGGGAGGGAAAATGAAAAACTGTTTTTT.

The chain recombines TRBV28 with TRBJ2-3, with 10 bases lining up with TRBD1. The CDR3 is made up of 16 amino acids. CDR1 is MDHEN and CDR2 is SYDVKM in the germline V gene. After removal of 8 bases from V and 3 bases from J, the junction contained 11 bases not matched to a gene. CDR3 coding DNA: TGTGCCAGCGGCTCCCCCTCGGGACAGGGGACAGATACGCAGTATTTT. Protein product: CASGSPSGQGTDTQYF.

V and J are TRBV5-1 and TRBJ2-3; TRBD2 matches at 8 bases. CDR3 length: 14 residues. Germline-derived CDR1 and CDR2 are SGHRS and YFSETQ. V lost 3 bases, J lost 5 bases, and 5 bases stayed unmatched. Written as DNA, the CDR3 is TGCGCCAGCAGCTGGGTCGGGAGGGGAGATACGCAGTATTTT. The encoded protein is CASSWVGRGDTQYF.

This chain joins TRBV28 and TRBJ2-2; 7 bases align to TRBD1. The germline CDR1 and CDR2 sequences are MDHEN and SYDVKM. The CDR3 spans 14 residues. J gave up 8 bases and V 5 bases, and 8 bases lay outside the gene matches. DNA for the CDR3: TGTGCCAGCAGTCCCCCCCCGGGACAGGGGGAGCTGTTTTTT. It yields the protein CASSPPPGQGELFF.

Comment on this clone: This could be a read error, since a much larger clone is one nucleotide away. The chain joins TRBV30 to TRBJ1-5, with D unclear. Trimming cost V 2 bases and J 3 bases, with 11 bases left between them. CDR1 is GTSNPN and CDR2 is SVGIG in the germline V gene (reference sequence). The CDR3 is 14 residues long. Here the CDR3 DNA reads TGTGCCTGGAGTATACGGGGTTACAATCAGCCCCAGCATTTT. Its translation is CAWSIRGYNQPQHF.